This T cell receptor beta chain is from a study of blood T cell repertoires in COVID-19. About the study: COVID-19 samples from acute and convalescent phases originated in the United States, Italy and Spain. The cDNA or gDNA used as material had been derived from T cells, B-cell-depleted T cells, or PBMCs.

Source study methods: Estimated nucleated cell counts came from reference gene primer amplification. Method: immunoSEQ multiplex PCR; TCRdb's copy keeps in-frame clones and lacks some. V, J and clone size were drawn from that table, and D and trimming were deduced from the DNA. The sample records about 69,000 clones, nearly 90% being singletons. Specimen: peripheral blood. This receptor was identified in a woman aged 50 to 65 with active COVID-19.

CDR3 coding DNA: TGTGCCTGGTCCCCGGGACACATCTACACCGGGGAGCTGTTTTTT. It codes for CAWSPGHIYTGELFF. This chain connects TRBV30 to TRBJ2-2, with D perhaps matching TRBD1 (6 bases). The germline V gene has CDR1 GTSNPN and CDR2 SVGIG (reference sequence). Trimming took off 5 bases at V and 3 bases at J, with 16 bases between the two ends. This CDR3 region has 15 residues.